Listed here is a single T cell receptor (beta chain). Its specificity is not known. A read error may explain this, as a much larger clone is one base away. The CDR3 does not close with the conserved phenylalanine or tryptophan, likely indicating a read error. The sample belongs to a study of T cells in Graves' hyperthyroidism and ophthalmopathy. Amplified regions were TCR beta CDR3 sequences from RNA transcripts. The HTBI primer set served for first-round RT-PCR of the TCR CDR3. One entry per CDR3 protein results from TCRdb running MiXCR on the multiplex PCR reads. The sample has approximately 710,000 distinct CDR3 sequences, around 15% seen once. Broader study findings: Appearing also in blood were most of the thyroid clonotypes expanded above 0.001.

The V end lost 5 bases, the J end lost 2 bases, and 14 bases lay between the germline ends. The CDR3 length is 15 residues. Germline values: CDR1 SGHAT, CDR2 FQNNGV. The PBMCs were taken from more than 8 ml of fresh peripheral blood. The TCR sequence derives from a man over 45 with Graves' hyperthyroidism. The chain carries TRBV11-2 and TRBJ2-3, with no clear D. The sequenced material came from blood. The CDR3 DNA is TGTGCCAGCAGCCTAACCAGGCAATTCACAGATACGCAGTATTCT. Translating it yields CASSLTRQFTDTQYS.